A single T cell receptor beta chain is shown here with its context. Data came from immunoSEQ multiplex PCR; TCRdb stores just in-frame clones and leaves some out. Among tens of thousands of clones, almost 95% were seen once, and the ten largest hold less than 3.5%. This sample is drawn from a study of T cell changes during pregnancy in multiple sclerosis. CDR1 is MNHEY, CDR2 SMNVEV, per germline (reference sequence). The junction had 5 bases not matched to a gene; V was cut back by 0 bases and J by 1 base. The CDR3 extends over 17 amino acids. The receptor was isolated from a female donor in good health, enrolled as a control in a pregnancy study. This chain links TRBV27 with TRBJ2-1; 8 nucleotides line up with TRBD2. The source material was peripheral blood, sampled in the third trimester of pregnancy. In DNA, the CDR3 is TGTGCCAGCAGTTTATCAGGTCGCGGGGGGTCCTACAATGAGCAGTTCTTC. Translated: CASSLSGRGGSYNEQFF.